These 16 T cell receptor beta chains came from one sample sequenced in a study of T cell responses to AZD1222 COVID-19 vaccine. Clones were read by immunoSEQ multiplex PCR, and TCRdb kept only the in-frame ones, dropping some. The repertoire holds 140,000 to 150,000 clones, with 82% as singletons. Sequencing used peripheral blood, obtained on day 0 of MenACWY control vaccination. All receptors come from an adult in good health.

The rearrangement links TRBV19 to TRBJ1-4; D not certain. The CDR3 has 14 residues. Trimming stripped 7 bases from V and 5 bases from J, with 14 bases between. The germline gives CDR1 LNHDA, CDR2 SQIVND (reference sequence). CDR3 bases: TGTGCCAGTAATAAGGGCAGACCGAATGAAAAACTGTTTTTT. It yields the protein CASNKGRPNEKLFF.

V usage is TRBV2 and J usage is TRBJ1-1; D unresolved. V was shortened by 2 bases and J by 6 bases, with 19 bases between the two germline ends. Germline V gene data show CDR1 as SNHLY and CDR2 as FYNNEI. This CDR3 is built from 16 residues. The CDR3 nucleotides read TGTGCCAGCAGTGAAAGCCGTGATGTGGCTTTCGCTGAAGCTTTCTTT. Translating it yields CASSESRDVAFAEAFF.

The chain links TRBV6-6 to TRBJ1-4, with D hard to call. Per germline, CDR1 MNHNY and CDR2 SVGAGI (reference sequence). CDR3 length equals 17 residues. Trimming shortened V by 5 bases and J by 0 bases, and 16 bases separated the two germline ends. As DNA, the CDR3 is TGTGCCAGCAGTCCTCGGAGAGGCGGAACAACTAATGAAAAACTGTTTTTT. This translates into CASSPRRGGTTNEKLFF.

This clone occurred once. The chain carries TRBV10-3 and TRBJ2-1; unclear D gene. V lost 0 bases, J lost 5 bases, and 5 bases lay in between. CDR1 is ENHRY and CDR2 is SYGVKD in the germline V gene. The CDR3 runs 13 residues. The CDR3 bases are TGTGCCATCAGTGAGTCCGAGAACAATGAGCAGTTCTTC. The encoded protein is CAISESENNEQFF.

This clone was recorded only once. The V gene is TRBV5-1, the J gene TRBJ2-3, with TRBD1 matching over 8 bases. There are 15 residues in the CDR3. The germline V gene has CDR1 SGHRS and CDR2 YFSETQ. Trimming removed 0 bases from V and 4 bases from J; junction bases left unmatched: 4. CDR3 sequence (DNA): TGCGCCAGCAGCTTGGGGCAGGGGGCCGCAGATACGCAGTATTTT. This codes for CASSLGQGAADTQYF.

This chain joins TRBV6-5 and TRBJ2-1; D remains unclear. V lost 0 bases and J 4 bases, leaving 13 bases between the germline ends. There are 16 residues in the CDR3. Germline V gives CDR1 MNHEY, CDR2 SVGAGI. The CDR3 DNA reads TGTGCCAGCAGTTACTCGCAGACACCGGATTACAATGAGCAGTTCTTC. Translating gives CASSYSQTPDYNEQFF.

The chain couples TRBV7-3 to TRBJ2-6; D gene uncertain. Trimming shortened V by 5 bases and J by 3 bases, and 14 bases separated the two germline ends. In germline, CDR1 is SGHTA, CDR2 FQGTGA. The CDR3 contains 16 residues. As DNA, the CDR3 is TGTGCCAGCAGCCTAAATGCCGGTTATGGGGCCAACGTCCTGACTTTC. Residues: CASSLNAGYGANVLTF.

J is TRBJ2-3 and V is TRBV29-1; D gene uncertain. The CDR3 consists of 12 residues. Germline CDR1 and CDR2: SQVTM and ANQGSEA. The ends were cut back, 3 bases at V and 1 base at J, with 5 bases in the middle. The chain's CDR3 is CSVDPGTDTQYF. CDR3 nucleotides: TGCAGCGTTGACCCCGGCACAGATACGCAGTATTTT.

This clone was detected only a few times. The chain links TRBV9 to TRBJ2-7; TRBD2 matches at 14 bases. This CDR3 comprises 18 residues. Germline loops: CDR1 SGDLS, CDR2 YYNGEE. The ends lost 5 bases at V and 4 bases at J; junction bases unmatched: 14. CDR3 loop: CASRIDRTSGGHQYEQYV. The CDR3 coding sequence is TGTGCCAGCAGGATAGACAGGACTAGCGGGGGGCATCAGTACGAGCAGTACGTC.

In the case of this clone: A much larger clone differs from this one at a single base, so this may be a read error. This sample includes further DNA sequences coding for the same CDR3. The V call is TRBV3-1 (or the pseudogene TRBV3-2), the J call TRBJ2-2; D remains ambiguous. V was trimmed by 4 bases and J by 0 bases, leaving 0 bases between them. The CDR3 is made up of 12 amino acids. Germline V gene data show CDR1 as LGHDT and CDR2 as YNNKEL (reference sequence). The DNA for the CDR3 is TGTGCCAGCAGCCCGAACACCGGGGAGCTGTTTTTT. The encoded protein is CASSPNTGELFF.

The CDR3 region is CASSQESGGAADTQYF. The CDR3 DNA reads TGCGCCAGCAGCCAAGAGAGCGGGGGGGCCGCAGATACGCAGTATTTT. V gene TRBV4-1 combines with J gene TRBJ2-3; the match to TRBD2 covers 10 bases. The CDR3 consists of 16 residues. Germline V gene lookup returns CDR1 MGHRA and CDR2 YSYEKL. V dropped 0 bases and J dropped 4; count of bases not matched to a gene: 4.

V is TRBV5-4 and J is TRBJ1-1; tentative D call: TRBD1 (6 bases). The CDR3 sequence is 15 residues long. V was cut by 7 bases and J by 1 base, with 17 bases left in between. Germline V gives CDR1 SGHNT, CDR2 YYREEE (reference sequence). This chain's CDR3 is CASGPTGQANTEAFF. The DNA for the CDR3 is TGTGCCAGCGGCCCTACAGGGCAAGCGAACACTGAAGCTTTCTTT.

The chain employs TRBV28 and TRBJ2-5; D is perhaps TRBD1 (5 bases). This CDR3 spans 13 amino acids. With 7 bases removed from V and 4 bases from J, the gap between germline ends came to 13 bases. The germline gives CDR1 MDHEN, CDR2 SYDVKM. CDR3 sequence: CASTWGGAETQYF. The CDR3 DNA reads TGTGCCAGCACCTGGGGTGGGGCAGAGACCCAGTACTTC.

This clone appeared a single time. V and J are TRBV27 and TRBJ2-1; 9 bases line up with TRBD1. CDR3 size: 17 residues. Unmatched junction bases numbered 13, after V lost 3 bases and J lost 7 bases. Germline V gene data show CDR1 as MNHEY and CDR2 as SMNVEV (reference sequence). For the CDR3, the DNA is TGTGCCAGCAGTTTGGGTCCCGGGACAGGGACTTTGAATGAGCAGTTCTTC. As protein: CASSLGPGTGTLNEQFF.

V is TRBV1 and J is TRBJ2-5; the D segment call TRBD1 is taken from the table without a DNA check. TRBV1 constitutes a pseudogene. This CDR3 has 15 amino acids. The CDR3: CTSSLTLGQQETQYF. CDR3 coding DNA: TGCACCAGCAGCCTAACCTTGGGGCAGCAAGAGACCCAGTACTTC.

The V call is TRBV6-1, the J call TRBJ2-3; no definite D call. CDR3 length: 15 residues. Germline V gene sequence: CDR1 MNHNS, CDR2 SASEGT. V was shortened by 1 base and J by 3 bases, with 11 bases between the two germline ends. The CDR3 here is CASSEEGVETDTQYF. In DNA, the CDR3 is TGTGCCAGCAGTGAAGAGGGCGTGGAGACAGATACGCAGTATTTT.